This note documents a single TCR beta chain sequence. This clone came up many times. The antigen it binds to is not known. The read finishes 3 residues shy of the CDR3 end, and the germline J gene is used to complete it. These data come from a study of T cell clonality in common variable immunodeficiency (dated by TCRdb to about 2015). Paper-wide results and their limitations: CVID TCRbeta sequences reportedly showed fewer deletions and N-nucleotide insertions and lacked highly modified clones with 13 or more V deletions. Even though DNA input was the same, control samples had an average of about 90,000 unique sequences each, compared with roughly 30,000 in CVID samples. Differences among patients in the CVID cohort limited the correlations between repertoire features and clinical complications. It was noted by the authors that sequencing of the repertoires of T cell subpopulations would be needed to clarify the cause of the increased clonality in CVID. TCRbeta clonality was higher in CVID subjects than in healthy controls (t-test p = 0.018), and the increase was most characteristic of about a third of subjects. Healthy controls shared more TCRbeta clones with each other than CVID subjects shared among themselves (p < 0.0001).

For sequencing input, CVID and control samples contributed equivalent amounts of genomic DNA. For every sample, a 60 bp segment covering the rearranged TCRbeta CDR3 region was amplified and then sequenced. The immunoSEQ assay, a bias-corrected multiplex PCR combined with high-throughput sequencing, was used to amplify TCRbeta. The authors' pipeline ran thus. Each unique nucleotide sequence was treated as a clone and annotated with V, D and J genes, copy number and frequency. Sequences were labeled productive if in frame, and non-productive if out of frame or containing stop codons. Clonality was calculated from Shannon's entropy as previously described. Mean CDR3 Kyte-Doolittle hydropathy was derived from the predicted amino acid sequences of productive clones. Using the R hclust function, scaled V gene usage was clustered hierarchically with Manhattan distance and complete linkage. To assess clone sharing by CDR3 amino acid sequence, 12 repertoires per group were resampled over 100 rounds. The repertoires were screened for some 70 published EBV-specific TCRbeta sequences and 245 published CMV-specific TCRbeta sequences. A couple of CVID samples yielding fewer than 10,000 sequences were excluded from analysis, leaving 42 CVID repertoires. Drawn from immuneACCESS, this table holds only the in-frame rearrangements with V and J called that TCRdb kept. Clones are partly lost; checked studies trace under half to an unresolved V gene and leave the rest unexplained. V, J and clone size are those of that table, while D and trimming were read from the DNA. This sample shows 57,000 or so clones, and none of them turns up only once. Jointly, the top ten make up over 1.5% of the sample.

Predominantly Caucasian heritage was noted among both the CVID patients and the healthy controls. Heparinized peripheral whole blood samples of about 4.5 to 8 ml were collected from each donor. Genomic DNA from adults with common variable immune deficiency (CVID) and from healthy adult controls was the source for sequencing TCRbeta CDR3 repertoires. The control group comprised some 22 healthy adult volunteers, about twelve female and approximately ten male, aged roughly 23 to 75 years with a mean age of roughly 34. Diluted blood was density-centrifuged over Hypaque 1077 or Ficoll-Paque to isolate peripheral blood mononuclear cells. Genomic DNA was extracted from unsorted mononuclear cells by Qiagen column purification or by a centrifugation-based method. Via the germline V gene (reference sequence), CDR1 is LNHDA and CDR2 SQIVND. The CDR3 contains 13 residues, cysteine and phenylalanine counted. The DNA has 30 bases, all within the CDR3, and is read from base 1. Trimming removed 9 bases from V and 4 bases from J; the gene matches leave 6 bases unexplained.

The specimen was peripheral blood mononuclear cells. This receptor was taken from a person aged 18 to 70 in good health. Recombination connected TRBV19 to TRBJ2-5; TRBD1 aligns with 9 central bases. The CDR3 protein is CASSRDRAETQYF. The CDR3 bases that were read are TGTGCCAGCTCGAGGGACAGGGCAGAGACC.